This T cell receptor (beta chain) derives from a study of shared clonotypes between healthy human individuals. V lost 7 bases, J lost 2 bases, and 14 bases lay in between. Per the germline V gene, CDR1 is MNHNY and CDR2 is SVGAGI (reference sequence). The CDR3 is 14 amino acids. Sequenced by immunoSEQ multiplex PCR; TCRdb stores in-frame clones only, minus some. The table lists around 700,000 clones, around 74% of them singletons. The TCR originated in a woman under 40 in good health. Material for sequencing was memory CD4+ T cells sorted from blood. Subset specified: CD45RA-negative fraction. The rearrangement uses TRBV6-6 and TRBJ2-5; D is unclear. The CDR3 coding sequence is TGTGCCAGCACCGAAAGAGGCGGACAAGAGACCCAGTACTTC. As protein: CASTERGGQETQYF.